These 22 T cell receptor beta chains were all obtained from the same sample, sequenced in a study of spatial heterogeneity in lung cancer. Each CDR3 protein is one row after TCRdb ran MiXCR on the 5' RACE reads. The profile shows about 2,100 distinct CDR3 sequences, approximately 8.4% of them singletons. Indicated time point: sample taken at primary tumor resection. The starting material was normal lung tissue next to the tumor, obtained at surgery. The source is a female donor with early-stage non-small cell lung cancer.

This chain joins TRBV28 and TRBJ1-4; tentatively, D is TRBD1 (6 bases). Trimming removed 5 bases at V and 0 bases at J, with 10 bases between. This CDR3 has 15 residues. Germline loops: CDR1 MDHEN, CDR2 SYDVKM. This CDR3 is CASSKDSATNEKLFF. CDR3 sequence (DNA): TGTGCCAGCAGTAAGGACAGTGCAACTAATGAAAAACTGTTTTTT.

Ten or more counts support this clonotype. The chain carries TRBV7-2 and TRBJ2-4, with 8 bases identical to TRBD2. The CDR3 has 16 residues. J lost 7 bases, V lost 5 bases, and 13 bases had no gene match. Germline assignment: CDR1 SGHTA and CDR2 FQGNSA. CDR3 nucleotides: TGTGCCAGCAGCCCCGCCGGGGGGGCCTTCGCGAACATTCAGTACTTC. Residues: CASSPAGGAFANIQYF.

The V gene is TRBV12-3 or TRBV12-4, the J gene TRBJ2-3; 10 nucleotides align to TRBD2. This CDR3 is 14 amino acids long. V dropped 3 bases and J dropped 5; count of bases not matched to a gene: 2. This CDR3 is CASSFSGGRDTQYF. The CDR3 region has the DNA TGTGCCAGCAGTTTTAGCGGGGGGAGAGATACGCAGTATTTT.

The V and J genes are TRBV24-1 and TRBJ1-2; D remains unclear. There are 15 residues in the CDR3. From germline, CDR1 is KGHDR and CDR2 SFDVKD. V gave up 2 bases and J gave up 6 bases, with 15 bases separating them. CDR3 region: CATSDYSGEKDGYTF. Written as DNA, the CDR3 is TGTGCCACCAGTGATTACTCCGGGGAAAAGGATGGCTACACCTTC.

This clonotype is medium-sized. This chain connects TRBV6-1 to TRBJ2-7; maybe TRBD1 (5 bases). V was pared by 4 bases and J by 3 bases, with 10 bases between. Germline CDR1 reads MNHNS; CDR2 reads SASEGT. The CDR3 contains 13 residues. CDR3 residues: CASSVAGNYEQYF. CDR3 bases: TGTGCCAGCAGTGTCGCAGGGAACTACGAGCAGTACTTC.

Relative to its sample, this clonotype is medium-sized. V is TRBV4-3 and J is TRBJ2-2; TRBD2 is a possible D gene (5 bases). The CDR3 has 16 amino acids. Looked up from germline, CDR1 is LGHNA and CDR2 is YSLEER. V lost 0 bases, J lost 3 bases, and 11 bases lay in between. CDR3 nucleotides: TGCGCCAGCAGCCAAGATGCAAGGGAGCACACCGGGGAGCTGTTTTTT. Translating it yields CASSQDAREHTGELFF.

By sample share, this clonotype is medium-sized. The rearrangement links TRBV29-1 to TRBJ2-1; no clear D. V lost 3 bases to trimming and J lost 0 bases, with 3 bases between them. Germline loops: CDR1 SQVTM, CDR2 ANQGSEA. The CDR3 spans 12 residues. The CDR3 region has the DNA TGCAGCGTTGACACCTCCTACAATGAGCAGTTCTTC. Protein: CSVDTSYNEQFF.

This clonotype is deemed medium-sized (0.01 to 0.1%). V is TRBV6-1 and J is TRBJ2-5; no firm D call. The V and J ends lost 2 bases and 2 bases respectively, with 0 bases between them. CDR1 is MNHNS, CDR2 SASEGT, per germline. The CDR3 contains 11 residues. The CDR3 here is CASSEQETQYF. As DNA, the CDR3 is TGTGCCAGCAGTGAACAAGAGACCCAGTACTTC.

This clonotype is medium-sized by share. The rearrangement links TRBV20-1 to TRBJ2-3; 9 positions agree with TRBD1. CDR3 length: 14 residues. Germline assignment: CDR1 DFQATT and CDR2 SNEGSKA (reference sequence). Trimming cost V 3 bases and J 0 bases; bases outside gene matches: 1. The CDR3 DNA reads TGCAGTGCTAGCGGACAGGGGAGCACAGATACGCAGTATTTT. Amino acids: CSASGQGSTDTQYF.

In its sample, this clonotype ranks as medium-sized. The chain combines TRBV18 with TRBJ1-1, with D possibly being TRBD1 (5 bases). This CDR3 is 14 amino acids long. The germline V gene encodes CDR1 KGHSH and CDR2 LQKENI. V was trimmed by 2 bases and J by 4 bases, leaving 11 bases between them. CDR3 in DNA: TGTGCCAGCTCACCATCTCAGAGGGGCACTGAAGCTTTCTTT. As protein: CASSPSQRGTEAFF.

Relative to its sample, this clonotype is medium-sized. The J gene is TRBJ1-2, the V gene TRBV20-1; D ambiguous. There are 12 residues in the CDR3. V shed 5 bases and J shed 8 bases, with 15 bases lying between them. Germline CDR1 and CDR2: DFQATT and SNEGSKA (reference sequence). CDR3 bases: TGCAGTGCTGCTTCTAATCGTTACGGCTACACCTTC. It is translated as CSAASNRYGYTF.

In its sample, this clonotype is medium-sized. This rearrangement joins TRBV5-1 to TRBJ2-6; D call uncertain. Trimming left V 4 bases short and J 0 bases short, with 8 bases between. The CDR3 covers 15 residues. The germline V gene has CDR1 SGHRS and CDR2 YFSETQ. CDR3 DNA: TGCGCCAGCAGCCCCACAGACTCTGGGGCCAACGTCCTGACTTTC. This gives the protein CASSPTDSGANVLTF.

This clonotype qualifies as large. The V and J genes are TRBV7-2 and TRBJ1-1, with D possibly matching TRBD1 (6 bases). This CDR3 has 13 residues. Per germline, CDR1 SGHTA and CDR2 FQGNSA. V lost 7 bases, J lost 0 bases, and 9 bases lay in between. The CDR3 bases are TGTGCCAGCAATGGACAGATGAACACTGAAGCTTTCTTT. Amino acids: CASNGQMNTEAFF.

The rearrangement links TRBV7-6 to TRBJ2-3; no clear D. The ends were cut back, 5 bases at V and 4 bases at J, with 10 bases in the middle. Germline CDR1 reads SGHVS; CDR2 reads FNYEAQ. There are 13 residues in the CDR3. CDR3 bases: TGTGCCAGCAGCGCGGAACCGTCAGATACGCAGTATTTT. It specifies CASSAEPSDTQYF.

This clonotype rates as large. The chain is built from TRBV18 and TRBJ2-1, with 8 bases that match TRBD2. The ends lost 2 bases at V and 4 bases at J; junction bases unmatched: 7. This CDR3 contains 16 residues. Germline V CDR1 and CDR2: KGHSH, LQKENI. The CDR3 is CASSPWAGGPYNEQFF. CDR3 sequence (DNA): TGTGCCAGCTCACCATGGGCGGGGGGACCGTACAATGAGCAGTTCTTC.

The rearrangement uses TRBV28 and TRBJ1-2; D remains unclear. The V end was cut by 6 bases, the J end by 2 bases, with 10 bases between. Per germline, CDR1 MDHEN and CDR2 SYDVKM. This CDR3 is built from 13 residues. The DNA of the CDR3 is TGTGCCAGCAGCCTACAGAGAAACTATGGCTACACCTTC. Translated, it gives CASSLQRNYGYTF.

This clonotype was counted between two and nine times. The CDR3 sequence: CSARDLAGALLNEQFF. The DNA for the CDR3 is TGCAGTGCTAGAGATTTAGCGGGGGCCCTCTTGAATGAGCAGTTCTTC. V and J are TRBV20-1 and TRBJ2-1; TRBD2 aligns across 9 bases. Trimming cost V 0 bases and J 7 bases; bases outside gene matches: 10. From germline, CDR1 is DFQATT and CDR2 SNEGSKA (reference sequence). The CDR3 extends over 16 amino acids.

This clonotype was recorded many times. This sequence joins TRBV5-1 and TRBJ2-5; 10 bases agree with TRBD2. Germline assignment: CDR1 SGHRS and CDR2 YFSETQ. The CDR3 has 14 amino acids. J was trimmed by 2 bases and V by 4 bases; bases with no gene match: 2. CDR3: CASSPTSGQETQYF. The CDR3 coding sequence is TGCGCCAGCAGCCCGACTAGCGGGCAAGAGACCCAGTACTTC.

By sample fraction, this clonotype is medium-sized. The chain employs TRBV27 and TRBJ2-7; the match to TRBD1 covers 9 bases. From germline, CDR1 is MNHEY and CDR2 SMNVEV (reference sequence). V lost 9 bases, J lost 1 base, and 10 bases stayed unmatched. The length of the CDR3 is 15 residues. The CDR3 sequence: CARRQGDARSYEQYF. The DNA for the CDR3 is TGTGCCAGAAGACAGGGGGACGCCCGATCCTACGAGCAGTACTTC.

This clonotype ranks as medium-sized. The chain uses TRBV20-1 and TRBJ2-1; 9 bases agree with TRBD2. The CDR3 is made up of 17 amino acids. V was pared by 0 bases and J by 1 base, with 7 bases of the junction left unmatched. Germline CDR1 reads DFQATT; CDR2 reads SNEGSKA (reference sequence). Here the CDR3 DNA reads TGCAGTGCTAGAGATTGGCTAGCGGGGATATCCTACAATGAGCAGTTCTTC. Translating it yields CSARDWLAGISYNEQFF.

This clonotype was seen at least ten times. This chain links TRBV5-4 with TRBJ2-3; TRBD2 matches 12 bases. CDR3 length equals 18 residues. In germline, CDR1 is SGHNT, CDR2 YYREEE (reference sequence). With 0 bases clipped from V and 0 bases from J, the junction kept 5 bases outside the gene matches. The CDR3 loop is CASSLVLGLAGSTDTQYF. The CDR3 DNA sequence: TGTGCCAGCAGCTTGGTACTAGGACTAGCGGGGAGCACAGATACGCAGTATTTT. The complete variable domain, with remaining parts taken from reference TRBV5-4 and TRBJ2-3, reads ETGVTQSPTHLIKTRGQQVTLRCSSQSGHNTVSWYQQALGQGPQFIFQYYREEENGRGNFPPRFSGLQFPNYSSELNVNALELDDSALYLCASSLVLGLAGSTDTQYFGPGTRLTVL.

This clonotype is termed large (0.1 to 1%). The genes are TRBV4-2 and TRBJ2-5; D is possibly TRBD1 (5 bases). Trimming took 4 bases from V and 2 from J, leaving 17 bases between them. Per germline, CDR1 LGHNA and CDR2 YNFKEQ. The CDR3 contains 16 residues. CDR3 bases: TGTGCCAGCAGCCGCGGAGTTCAGACAGTACAAGAGACCCAGTACTTC. This encodes CASSRGVQTVQETQYF.